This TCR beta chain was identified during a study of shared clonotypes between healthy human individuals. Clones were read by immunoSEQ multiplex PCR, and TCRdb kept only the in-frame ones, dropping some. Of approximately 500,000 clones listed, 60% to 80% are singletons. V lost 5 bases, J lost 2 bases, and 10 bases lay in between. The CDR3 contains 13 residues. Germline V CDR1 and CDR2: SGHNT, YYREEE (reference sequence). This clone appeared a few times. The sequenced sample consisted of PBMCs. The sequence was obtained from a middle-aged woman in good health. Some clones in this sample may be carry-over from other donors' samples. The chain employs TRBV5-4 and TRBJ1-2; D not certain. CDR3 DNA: TGTGCCAGCAGACCAGACACCAACTATGGCTACACCTTC. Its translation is CASRPDTNYGYTF.